This T cell receptor (beta chain) was observed in a study of OX40 agonist ivuxolimab in advanced cancers. Germline V gene sequence: CDR1 SGHTA, CDR2 FQGNSA. The CDR3 covers 11 residues. V dropped 1 base and J dropped 5 bases, with 1 base sitting between them. Generated by immunoSEQ multiplex PCR, the TCRdb table keeps only in-frame clones and is missing some. The table has some 45,000 clones, around 87% seen once. Source: CD4+ or CD8+ T cells sorted from blood, taken in a trial of the OX40 agonist ivuxolimab. The chain carries TRBV7-2 and TRBJ2-3; D uncertain. The TCR sequence derives from an adult with an advanced solid tumor such as melanoma, head and neck, liver or kidney cancer. The CDR3 DNA reads as TGTGCCAGCAGCTTAGTAGATACGCAGTATTTT. Its translation is CASSLVDTQYF.